Below, 8 T cell receptor beta chains from the same sample are listed, as sequenced in a study of T cell responses to AZD1222 COVID-19 vaccine. Assay used: immunoSEQ multiplex PCR; TCRdb lists only in-frame clones, some missing. The sample records about 130,000 clones, 88% being singletons. This specimen was peripheral blood, taken on day 0 of AZD1222 vaccination. These receptor sequences come from an adult in good health.

The chain carries TRBV29-1 and TRBJ2-3; no firm D call. Trimming shortened V by 7 bases and J by 4 bases, and 12 bases separated the two germline ends. CDR3 length: 12 amino acids. Germline assignment: CDR1 SQVTM and CDR2 ANQGSEA. The CDR3 protein is CSARRGADTQYF. The DNA of the CDR3 is TGCAGCGCTCGACGTGGAGCAGATACGCAGTATTTT.

The V and J genes are TRBV3-1 (or the pseudogene TRBV3-2) and TRBJ2-5, with 10 bases lining up with TRBD2. CDR3 length: 14 residues. From germline, CDR1 is LGHDT and CDR2 YNNKEL (reference sequence). With V trimmed by 6 bases and J by 4 bases, 5 bases remained unmatched. The CDR3 sequence is CASRGASGRETQYF. The DNA for the CDR3 is TGTGCCAGCAGGGGGGCTAGCGGGAGAGAGACCCAGTACTTC.

The J gene is TRBJ2-1, the V gene TRBV19, with TRBD2 matching 9 bases. CDR1 and CDR2 (germline): LNHDA, SQIVND (reference sequence). This CDR3 has 17 residues. With V trimmed by 0 bases and J by 6 bases, 9 bases remained unmatched. For the CDR3, the DNA is TGTGCCAGTAGTATAGATCTGTCTAGCGGGATTCGCAATGAGCAGTTCTTC. This codes for CASSIDLSSGIRNEQFF.

This sequence joins TRBV7-3 and TRBJ2-1, with D perhaps TRBD2 (7 bases). CDR3 size: 16 residues. Between the trimmed V and J ends, which lost 1 base and 7 bases, there was a span of 17 bases. Germline V CDR1 and CDR2: SGHTA, FQGTGA. The CDR3 coding sequence is TGTGCCAGCAGCTTAAGAGGGGGGGCCGGCCTAAATGAGCAGTTCTTC. This gives the protein CASSLRGGAGLNEQFF.

The rearrangement uses TRBV12-3 or TRBV12-4 and TRBJ1-6; D uncertain. V lost 3 bases and J 10 bases, leaving 7 bases between the germline ends. This CDR3 is 12 amino acids long. CDR3 residues: CASSFSGSPLHF. The CDR3 DNA is TGTGCCAGCAGTTTTTCAGGATCACCCCTCCACTTT.

The rearrangement links TRBV15 to TRBJ2-7, with 7 positions matching TRBD2. The V and J ends lost 3 bases and 6 bases, in that order; junction bases with no gene match: 8. This CDR3 comprises 14 residues. Germline V CDR1 and CDR2: LNHNV, YYDKDF (reference sequence). The CDR3 sequence: CATSSGQGGLEQYF. The CDR3 DNA reads as TGTGCCACCAGCAGCGGCCAGGGAGGGCTCGAGCAGTACTTC.

This chain joins TRBV5-4 and TRBJ2-7, with TRBD2 identical over 15 bases. CDR1 and CDR2 from the germline V gene are SGHNT and YYREEE (reference sequence). After removal of 3 bases from V and 7 bases from J, the junction contained 8 bases not matched to a gene. CDR3 size: 16 residues. CDR3 in amino acids: CASSSGTSGGRWEQYF. The CDR3 DNA reads as TGTGCCAGCAGCTCCGGGACTAGCGGGGGGAGGTGGGAGCAGTACTTC.

The genes are TRBV5-6 and TRBJ1-2, with 7 bases that match TRBD1. The CDR3 spans 18 residues. The V and J ends lost 2 bases and 2 bases, in that order; junction bases with no gene match: 15. Germline CDR1 reads SGHDT; CDR2 reads YYEEEE. CDR3 sequence: CASSLLARSGGWNYGYTF. Here the CDR3 DNA reads TGTGCCAGCAGCTTACTCGCGCGATCAGGGGGTTGGAACTATGGCTACACCTTC.